Presented here are 5 T cell receptor beta chains from one specimen sequenced in a study of post-analysis software for immune sequencing data. No antigen has been assigned to these receptors. Unique molecular identifiers tagged the TCR beta cDNA libraries. Using its own MiXCR run on the PCR reads, TCRdb lists one record per CDR3 protein. The sample lists approximately 150,000 distinct CDR3 sequences, 30% occurring once. Study-level findings and limits: TRBV5-6, TRBV5-1 and TRBV20-1 belonged to a set of roughly 5 TRBV segments that were more frequent in patients than controls.

The sample taken for sequencing was blood. These receptors were taken from a girl aged 5-17 years with multiple sclerosis.

In this sample, this clonotype turned up many times. The chain combines TRBV6-1 with TRBJ1-5, with D uncertain. From germline, CDR1 is MNHNS and CDR2 SASEGT. V shed 4 bases and J shed 4 bases, with 11 bases lying between them. The CDR3 length is 14 residues. The CDR3 bases are TGTGCCAGCAGTGTGGTGGGATCGAATCAGCCCCAGCATTTT. This codes for CASSVVGSNQPQHF.

This clonotype was counted once. With a much larger clone just one base away, this may be a read error. The conserved phenylalanine or tryptophan is not found at the CDR3 terminus, so this likely reflects a read error. The chain employs TRBV20-1 and TRBJ2-1, with a tentative D call TRBD1 (6 bases). V was clipped by 5 bases and J by 6 bases, with 17 bases between them. The CDR3 spans 14 residues. Looked up from germline, CDR1 is DFQATT and CDR2 is SNEGSKA (reference sequence). The DNA for the CDR3 is TGCAGTGCTGGAGCCGGGACAACAGGCAATGAGCAGTTCTCC. Translation gives CSAGAGTTGNEQFS.

This chain connects TRBV29-1 to TRBJ1-1, with 7 bases lining up with TRBD1. Looked up from germline, CDR1 is SQVTM and CDR2 is ANQGSEA. V gave up 7 bases and J gave up 3 bases; unmatched junction bases: 5. The CDR3 is made up of 12 amino acids. CDR3 residues: CSGDRADTEAFF. CDR3 in DNA: TGCAGCGGCGACAGGGCGGACACTGAAGCTTTCTTT.

The rearrangement uses TRBV29-1 and TRBJ1-5, with D uncertain. Trimming took off 7 bases at V and 3 bases at J, with 13 bases between the two ends. This CDR3 has 13 residues. From germline, CDR1 is SQVTM and CDR2 ANQGSEA. CDR3 loop: CSASPEFNQPQHF. In DNA, the CDR3 is TGCAGCGCGTCGCCGGAGTTCAATCAGCCCCAGCATTTT.

Regarding this clonotype: The germline gene is not matched at one end of the junction; a read error may be the cause. The V call is TRBV3-1, the J call TRBJ2-7, with 8 bases fitting TRBD1. Germline V gives CDR1 LGHDT, CDR2 YNNKEL (reference sequence). This CDR3 region has 15 residues. The CDR3 sequence is CTSSPARTGSYEQYF. CDR3 coding DNA: TGTACCAGCAGCCCCGCGCGGACAGGGAGCTACGAGCAGTACTTC.